Listed below are T cell receptor beta chains from one sample, sequenced in a study of T-cell reconstitution after alpha-beta-depleted transplantation in children. TCRdb redid the calling of the PCR reads with MiXCR, one entry per CDR3 protein. The sample includes some 520,000 distinct CDR3 sequences, about 33% of them seen just once. The sample here was PBMCs from the stem cell graft donor, taken from the stem cell graft. Source of these receptors: a human donor who donated a stem cell graft to a child with aplastic anemia. CDR3s include the opening cysteine and the closing phenylalanine or tryptophan. D genes are given only for firm matches. The size field is filled for only some rows; it gives once, few, many or a size class.

TRBV29-1	few	NA	TRBJ2-7	CSAAGRGGEQYF	TGCAGCGCCGCCGGACGGGGTGGCGAGCAGTACTTC
TRBV6-5	few	TRBD1	TRBJ1-1	CASSYSPRGLGEAFF	TGTGCCAGCAGTTACTCCCCCAGGGGGCTTGGTGAAGCTTTCTTT
TRBV20-1	once	TRBD1	TRBJ1-5	CSARAPRGLQPQHF	TGCAGTGCTAGAGCCCCCAGGGGGCTTCAGCCCCAGCATTTT
TRBV20-1	NA	TRBD1	TRBJ2-3	CSAQGQGGTDTQYF	TGCAGTGCTCAGGGACAGGGGGGCACAGATACGCAGTATTTT
TRBV19	NA	TRBD1	TRBJ1-2	CASSIRVTQGARDGYTF	TGTGCCAGTAGTATAAGGGTAACCCAGGGGGCTCGGGATGGCTACACCTTC
TRBV12-3/TRBV12-4	few	NA	TRBJ2-7	CASSIYEQYRYEQYF	TGTGCCAGCAGCATATACGAACAGTACCGCTACGAGCAGTACTTC
TRBV29-1	NA	TRBD1	TRBJ1-2	CSVEKGQGGGYTF	TGCAGCGTCGAAAAAGGACAGGGCGGAGGCTACACCTTC
TRBV5-1	NA	NA	TRBJ1-6	CASSLSLYSRGNSPLHF	TGCGCCAGCAGCTTGAGCCTTTACTCGAGGGGAAATTCACCCCTCCACTTT
TRBV6-5	NA	TRBD2	TRBJ2-1	CASSTLAGAKGEQFF	TGTGCCAGCAGTACACTAGCGGGAGCAAAGGGTGAGCAGTTCTTC
TRBV7-2	NA	NA	TRBJ1-5	CASSSGRQSNQPQHF	TGTGCCAGCAGCTCGGGACGACAGAGCAATCAGCCCCAGCATTTT
TRBV10-3	few	NA	TRBJ1-1	CAISVSLLGREAFF	TGTGCCATCAGTGTTTCCCTATTGGGGCGTGAAGCTTTCTTT
TRBV6-2/TRBV6-3	few	NA	TRBJ2-3	CASKVGGADTQYF	TGTGCCAGCAAGGTCGGCGGGGCAGATACGCAGTATTTT
TRBV5-1	NA	NA	TRBJ1-1	CASSLFRAENTEAFF	TGCGCCAGCAGCTTGTTTAGGGCGGAGAACACTGAAGCTTTCTTT
TRBV9	NA	NA	TRBJ2-1	CASSVGLDYNEQFF	TGTGCCAGCAGCGTAGGTCTAGACTACAATGAGCAGTTCTTC
TRBV14	NA	NA	TRBJ1-1	CASSPLFAVGAFF	TGTGCCAGCAGCCCCTTGTTCGCTGTGGGAGCTTTCTTT
TRBV29-1	NA	NA	TRBJ2-3	CSVRGLKGPDTQYF	TGCAGCGTTAGGGGGTTGAAGGGGCCAGATACGCAGTATTTT
TRBV30	few	NA	TRBJ1-6	CAWSVGGSPLHF	TGTGCCTGGAGTGTAGGGGGATCACCCCTCCACTTT
TRBV4-3	few	TRBD1	TRBJ1-1	CASSQAGGRNTEAFF	TGCGCCAGCAGCCAGGCAGGGGGACGGAACACTGAAGCTTTCTTT
TRBV6-5	NA	NA	TRBJ1-2	CASSYMGNYGYTF	TGTGCCAGCAGTTACATGGGTAACTATGGCTACACCTTC
TRBV19	NA	NA	TRBJ1-1	CASSIDRSNTEAFF	TGTGCCAGTAGTATTGACAGGAGTAACACTGAAGCTTTCTTT
TRBV20-1	NA	NA	TRBJ1-1	CSARSGTLNTEAFF	TGCAGTGCTAGAAGCGGGACGCTGAACACTGAAGCTTTCTTT
TRBV6-2/TRBV6-3	NA	NA	TRBJ1-5	CASSYSRVHRGVGNQPQHF	TGTGCCAGCAGTTACTCGAGGGTACATCGTGGGGTCGGCAATCAGCCCCAGCATTTT
TRBV29-1	NA	NA	TRBJ2-5	CSVEGRSKETQYF	TGCAGCGTTGAAGGCAGGAGTAAAGAGACCCAGTACTTC
TRBV11-1	few	TRBD2	TRBJ2-1	CASSLPGLAGVGSYNEQFF	TGTGCCAGCAGCTTACCGGGACTAGCGGGAGTGGGCTCCTACAATGAGCAGTTCTTC
TRBV6-1	NA	TRBD1	TRBJ1-5	CASNPRTGGFQPQHF	TGTGCCAGCAACCCTCGGACAGGGGGATTTCAGCCCCAGCATTTT
TRBV11-2	NA	NA	TRBJ2-3	CASSLVAGQKTDTQYF	TGTGCCAGCAGCTTAGTTGCGGGACAGAAGACAGATACGCAGTATTTT
TRBV7-2	many	TRBD1	TRBJ2-7	CASSRTGAYEQYF	TGTGCCAGCTCACGGACAGGGGCCTACGAGCAGTACTTC
TRBV7-2	NA	TRBD1	TRBJ1-1	CASSQRQGRTEAFF	TGTGCCAGCAGCCAAAGACAGGGGAGGACTGAAGCTTTCTTT
TRBV2	once	NA	TRBJ2-2	CASSRRQNTGELFF	TGTGCCAGCAGCCGCCGACAGAACACCGGGGAGCTGTTTTTT
TRBV4-1	once	NA	TRBJ1-1	CASSYISGGGTEAFF	TGCGCCAGCAGCTACATCAGTGGAGGGGGGACTGAAGCTTTCTTT
TRBV12-3/TRBV12-4	few	NA	TRBJ1-1	CASTLGGTEAFF	TGTGCCAGCACCCTCGGGGGCACTGAAGCTTTCTTT
TRBV28	NA	NA	TRBJ2-7	CASSSGPGRAYEQYF	TGTGCCAGCAGTTCCGGCCCGGGACGCGCCTACGAGCAGTACTTC
TRBV29-1	NA	NA	TRBJ2-2	CSVEGRGLHTGELFF	TGCAGCGTTGAAGGGAGGGGGCTTCACACCGGGGAGCTGTTTTTT
TRBV27	NA	NA	TRBJ1-5	CASSYIQNQPQHF	TGTGCCAGCAGTTACATCCAGAATCAGCCCCAGCATTTT
TRBV18	NA	NA	TRBJ1-1	CASSPLVVNTEAFF	TGTGCCAGCTCACCCTTGGTCGTGAACACTGAAGCTTTCTTT
TRBV28	NA	NA	TRBJ2-7	CASTQRVTYEQYF	TGTGCCAGCACCCAACGGGTGACCTACGAGCAGTACTTC
TRBV7-8	few	NA	TRBJ1-2	CASSSTQGLDGYTF	TGTGCCAGCAGTTCCACTCAGGGGCTGGATGGCTACACCTTC
TRBV6-5	few	TRBD1	TRBJ1-6	CASSYLGQENSPLHF	TGTGCCAGCAGTTACCTCGGACAGGAGAATTCACCCCTCCACTTT
TRBV4-2	few	NA	TRBJ2-5	CASSQERGSPAQYF	TGTGCCAGCAGCCAAGAGCGAGGGTCACCCGCCCAGTACTTC
TRBV29-1	few	TRBD2	TRBJ2-1	CSVEQAGGPDFEQFF	TGCAGCGTTGAACAAGCGGGAGGGCCGGATTTTGAGCAGTTCTTC
TRBV28	few	NA	TRBJ2-1	CASSLLGGLPGQFF	TGTGCCAGCAGCCTCCTGGGCGGTCTTCCCGGGCAGTTCTTC
TRBV6-5	few	TRBD2	TRBJ2-1	CASSYSSGSEQFF	TGTGCCAGCAGTTACTCGAGCGGGAGTGAGCAGTTCTTC
TRBV28	once	TRBD1	TRBJ1-5	CASSFYGTGGPNQPQHF	TGTGCCAGCAGTTTTTATGGGACAGGAGGGCCGAATCAGCCCCAGCATTTT
TRBV5-1	NA	TRBD1	TRBJ1-1	CASSSPTGTANMNTEAFF	TGCGCCAGCAGCTCGCCCACCGGGACAGCTAACATGAACACTGAAGCTTTCTTT
TRBV5-4	NA	NA	TRBJ1-1	CASSREGGRNTEAFF	TGTGCCAGCAGCAGGGAGGGAGGGAGGAACACTGAAGCTTTCTTT
TRBV24-1	many	NA	TRBJ1-1	CATSDGGAGNTEAFF	TGTGCCACCAGTGACGGGGGCGCAGGGAACACTGAAGCTTTCTTT